The clone carrying this T cell receptor (beta chain) was seen repeatedly, ten times or more. In TCRdb, the RACE reads were re-called with MiXCR into one record per CDR3 protein. The sample holds some 250,000 distinct CDR3 sequences, just under 8% seen once. This sample was included in a study of human T cells and chemical hapten exposure. V was shortened by 7 bases and J by 3 bases, with 13 bases between the two germline ends. Per germline, CDR1 MDHEN and CDR2 SYDVKM. CDR3 length: 13 residues. Time point noted: pre-sensitization, week 0. Indicated treatment: therapeutic diphenylcyclopropenone sensitization with weekly scalp DPC.

The clonotype originates from a man between 18 and 35 years old with alopecia areata. Some clones in this sample may be carry-over from other donors' samples. The input for sequencing was whole blood, taken in connection with sensitization to the hapten diphenylcyclopropenone (DPC). This rearrangement joins TRBV28 to TRBJ2-7; weak D call: TRBD2 (6 bases). CDR3 protein: CASKRDLNYEQYF. DNA for the CDR3: TGTGCCAGCAAAAGGGACTTAAACTACGAGCAGTACTTC. The full variable domain, its missing parts supplied by reference TRBV28 and TRBJ2-7, is DVKVTQSSRYLVKRTGEKVFLECVQDMDHENMFWYRQDPGLGLRLIYFSYDVKMKEKGDIPEGYSVSREKKERFSLILESASTNQTSMYLCASKRDLNYEQYFGPGTRLTVT.